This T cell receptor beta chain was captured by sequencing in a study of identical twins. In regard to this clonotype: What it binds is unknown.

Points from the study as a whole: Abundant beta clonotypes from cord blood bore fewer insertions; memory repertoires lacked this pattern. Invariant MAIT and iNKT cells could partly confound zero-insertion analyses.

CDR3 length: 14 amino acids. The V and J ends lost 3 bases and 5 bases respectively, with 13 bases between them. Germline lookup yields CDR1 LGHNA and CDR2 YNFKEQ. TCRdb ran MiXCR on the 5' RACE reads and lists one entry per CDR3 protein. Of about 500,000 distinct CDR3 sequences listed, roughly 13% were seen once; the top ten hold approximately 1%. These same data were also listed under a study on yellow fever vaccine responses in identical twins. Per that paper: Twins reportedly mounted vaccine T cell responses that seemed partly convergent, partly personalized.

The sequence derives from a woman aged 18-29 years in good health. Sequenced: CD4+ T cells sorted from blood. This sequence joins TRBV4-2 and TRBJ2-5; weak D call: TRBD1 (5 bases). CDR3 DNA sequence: TGTGCCAGCAGCCAGACAAGGCCAGGGGAGACCCAGTACTTC. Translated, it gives CASSQTRPGETQYF.